The T cell receptor beta chain under discussion was sequenced for a study of blood T cell repertoires in COVID-19. The repertoire was sequenced with immunoSEQ multiplex PCR; TCRdb's copy has only in-frame clones and lacks some. The table has tens of thousands of clones, over 75% seen once. Germline lookup yields CDR1 GTSNPN and CDR2 SVGIG (reference sequence). Unmatched junction bases numbered 11, after V lost 2 bases and J lost 8 bases. This CDR3 comprises 15 residues. V usage is TRBV30 and J usage is TRBJ1-4, with 7 positions matching TRBD1. Sequenced sample: peripheral blood. The sequence was obtained from a human donor in a cohort sampled during active COVID-19. CDR3 region: CAWSTEGDSWEKLFF. The CDR3 region has the DNA TGTGCCTGGAGTACGGAGGGGGACAGTTGGGAAAAACTGTTTTTT.